These 21 T cell receptor beta chains were sequenced from one sample in a study of CD4 T cells in relation to SARS-CoV-2 and coronaviruses. Sequenced by immunoSEQ multiplex PCR; TCRdb stores in-frame clones only, minus some. Here the sample spans more than 25,000 clones, just under 75% being singletons. These receptors lack a known antigen. Unexposed donor CD4+ T cells date from about 2011-2018, before the COVID-19 pandemic. CD4+ T cells were isolated from the cells after roughly 11 days of culture. Sequenced: CD4+ T cells from PBMCs, cultured in vitro. Every receptor here comes from a human donor in good health.

The CDR3 DNA is TGTGCCAGCAGTGGTTCGGAGGCCGTTTGGGAAAAACTGTTTTTT. It translates to CASSGSEAVWEKLFF. This chain uses TRBV25-1 with TRBJ1-4; the D is unclear. V was cut by 4 bases and J by 8 bases, with 17 bases left in between. Germline-derived CDR1 and CDR2 are MGHDK and SYGVNS. The CDR3 runs to 15 residues.

The rearrangement joins TRBV6-2 or TRBV6-3 to TRBJ2-1, with 12 bases matching TRBD2. The ends lost 2 bases at V and 5 bases at J; junction bases unmatched: 1. CDR3 size: 15 residues. CDR1 is MNHEY and CDR2 is SVGEGT in the germline V gene. The CDR3 loop is CASSYRTSGDNEQFF. The CDR3, as DNA: TGTGCCAGCAGTTACCGGACTAGCGGGGACAATGAGCAGTTCTTC.

The chain uses TRBV7-8 and TRBJ2-1, with TRBD2 identical over 12 bases. J lost 7 bases, V lost 5 bases, and 6 bases had no gene match. Germline CDR1 SGHVS, CDR2 FQNEAQ. This CDR3 has 15 amino acids. CDR3 DNA sequence: TGTGCCAGCAGCCGGACTAGCGGGGTATGGAATGAGCAGTTCTTC. Translated, it gives CASSRTSGVWNEQFF.

In this sample, this clone turned up a few times. The rearrangement links TRBV4-3 to TRBJ1-3, with 7 positions matching TRBD1. Trimming took 3 bases from V and 4 from J; bases not matched to a gene: 9. The CDR3 consists of 16 residues. Germline CDR1 reads LGHNA; CDR2 reads YSLEER. The CDR3 loop is CASSQMARGSGNTIYF. CDR3 in DNA: TGCGCCAGCAGCCAGATGGCCAGGGGGTCCGGAAACACCATATATTTT.

The CDR3 loop reads CASSGTATNEKLFF. CDR3 DNA: TGTGCCAGCAGTGGGACGGCAACTAATGAAAAACTGTTTTTT. The V gene is TRBV5-5, the J gene TRBJ1-4, with D tentatively TRBD1 (5 bases). Looked up from germline, CDR1 is SGHKS and CDR2 is YYEKEE (reference sequence). The CDR3 loop spans 14 amino acids. V was clipped by 5 bases and J by 0 bases, with 8 bases between them.

This clone has more than one count but fewer than ten. The chain combines TRBV2 with TRBJ2-2; no clear D gene. The germline V gene encodes CDR1 SNHLY and CDR2 FYNNEI. This CDR3 contains 13 residues. The germline V and J ends were trimmed by 8 bases and 3 bases, with 10 bases remaining between them. CDR3: CASRPWDTGELFF. Here the CDR3 DNA reads TGTGCCAGCCGACCTTGGGACACCGGGGAGCTGTTTTTT.

There are a few counts of this clone. V gene TRBV4-1 combines with J gene TRBJ1-2; 11 bases agree with TRBD1. The V gene's germline CDR1 is MGHRA and CDR2 YSYEKL. The CDR3 loop spans 16 amino acids. The junction had 5 bases not matched to a gene; V was cut back by 3 bases and J by 2 bases. CDR3 in amino acids: CASSHHRDRGNYGYTF. The CDR3 DNA follows: TGCGCCAGCAGCCACCATCGGGACAGGGGGAACTATGGCTACACCTTC.

The chain uses TRBV13 and TRBJ2-4, with 11 nucleotides matching TRBD2. Germline loops: CDR1 PRHDT, CDR2 FYEKMQ (reference sequence). CDR3 length: 16 amino acids. The trim removed 4 bases at V and 0 bases at J, leaving 2 bases unmatched. CDR3 in amino acids: CASSSGLAGAKNIQYF. For the CDR3, the DNA is TGTGCCAGCAGCTCCGGACTAGCGGGAGCCAAAAACATTCAGTACTTC.

This clone has just a few counts. The CDR3 reads CASRRQGGEQYF. The DNA of the CDR3 is TGTGCCAGCAGGAGGCAGGGGGGCGAGCAGTACTTC. The chain couples TRBV28 to TRBJ2-7, with TRBD1 as a possible D gene (7 bases). CDR1 and CDR2 from the germline V gene are MDHEN and SYDVKM. The CDR3 runs 12 residues. V lost 6 bases to trimming and J lost 6 bases, with 12 bases between them.

The table lists this clone with a count of one. The DNA for the CDR3 is TGTGCCAGCAGCCAAGATCTTGTCCGGGGGAATGAGCAGTTCTTC. This sequence encodes CASSQDLVRGNEQFF. The chain joins TRBV3-1 (or the pseudogene TRBV3-2) to TRBJ2-1; the D gene is possibly TRBD2 (6 bases). The CDR3 covers 15 residues. The ends were cut back, 0 bases at V and 7 bases at J, with 13 bases in the middle. The germline gives CDR1 LGHDT, CDR2 YNNKEL (reference sequence).

The table lists this clone with a few counts. This chain connects TRBV4-1 to TRBJ1-5; 7 bases line up with TRBD1. V shed 1 base, J shed 7 bases, and the junction held 4 bases outside the gene matches. The CDR3 loop spans 14 amino acids. Germline CDR1 MGHRA, CDR2 YSYEKL. The chain's CDR3 is CASSQGTGGQPQHF. CDR3 DNA sequence: TGCGCCAGCAGCCAAGGGACAGGCGGGCAGCCCCAGCATTTT.

CDR3 nucleotides: TGTGCCAGCAGCAGTACAGGGAATTCCTACGAGCAGTACTTC. Translated, it gives CASSSTGNSYEQYF. V gene TRBV9 combines with J gene TRBJ2-7; the D gene is possibly TRBD1 (6 bases). The CDR3 contains 14 residues. The V and J ends lost 4 bases and 1 base respectively, with 12 bases between them. Germline assignment: CDR1 SGDLS and CDR2 YYNGEE.

This chain connects TRBV7-8 to TRBJ2-1; D might be TRBD1 or TRBD2, each matching 6 bases. Germline assignment: CDR1 SGHVS and CDR2 FQNEAQ. The CDR3 is 14 amino acids. With 3 bases removed from V and 2 bases from J, the gap between germline ends came to 8 bases. In nucleotides, the CDR3 is TGTGCCAGCAGCTTCGGGGGCGCCTACAATGAGCAGTTCTTC. Amino acids: CASSFGGAYNEQFF.

The chain employs TRBV3-1 (or the pseudogene TRBV3-2) and TRBJ2-3; 8 bases are shared with TRBD2. Germline CDR1 LGHDT, CDR2 YNNKEL (reference sequence). This CDR3 has 12 residues. V dropped 4 bases and J dropped 10; count of bases not matched to a gene: 4. CDR3 DNA: TGTGCCAGCAGCCGAACGGGACTAGCGCAGTATTTT. Its protein is CASSRTGLAQYF.

J is TRBJ2-2 and V is TRBV18, with D uncertain. The germline V and J ends were trimmed by 2 bases and 2 bases, with 6 bases remaining between them. Looked up from germline, CDR1 is KGHSH and CDR2 is LQKENI. The CDR3 runs 14 residues. The CDR3 reads CASSPGVNTGELFF. The CDR3 bases are TGTGCCAGCTCACCAGGGGTTAACACCGGGGAGCTGTTTTTT. The full variable domain, with the rest looked up from reference TRBV18 and TRBJ2-2, is NAGVMQNPRHLVRRRGQEARLRCSPMKGHSHVYWYRQLPEEGLKFMVYLQKENIIDESGMPKERFSAEFPKEGPSILRIQQVVRGDSAAYFCASSPGVNTGELFFGEGSRLTVL.

The chain employs TRBV18 and TRBJ1-4; the D is unclear. V was trimmed by 3 bases and J by 8 bases, leaving 10 bases between them. The CDR3 has 13 amino acids. CDR1 is KGHSH and CDR2 is LQKENI in the germline V gene. CDR3 amino acids: CASSPTEGEKLFF. The CDR3 region has the DNA TGTGCCAGCTCACCGACCGAGGGAGAAAAACTGTTTTTT.

CDR3 in amino acids: CASSIVVGTGSPGELFF. The CDR3 DNA follows: TGTGCCAGCAGCATCGTCGTAGGGACAGGGTCCCCCGGGGAGCTGTTTTTT. This rearrangement joins TRBV7-8 to TRBJ2-2, with TRBD1 matching over 9 bases. There are 17 residues in the CDR3. V was pared by 5 bases and J by 6 bases, with 13 bases of the junction left unmatched. Germline-derived CDR1 and CDR2 are SGHVS and FQNEAQ.

The chain is built from TRBV7-2 and TRBJ2-7, with D unresolved. Germline V gene lookup returns CDR1 SGHTA and CDR2 FQGNSA. V shed 6 bases and J shed 2 bases, with 23 bases lying between them. The CDR3 extends over 17 amino acids. In nucleotides, the CDR3 is TGTGCCAGCAGAATACGCGGTGGTTCTGCGGCGACCTACGAGCAGTACTTC. It is translated as CASRIRGGSAATYEQYF.

J is TRBJ2-1 and V is TRBV11-3, with D perhaps TRBD2 (5 bases). V lost 0 bases and J lost 7, with 13 bases in between. Germline CDR1 and CDR2: SGHNT and YENEEA. The CDR3 is made up of 15 amino acids. The CDR3 nucleotides are TGTGCCAGCAGCTTAGATCTACGGACTCTTAATGAGCAGTTCTTC. Its protein is CASSLDLRTLNEQFF.

This sequence joins TRBV7-9 and TRBJ2-7; 8 bases match TRBD1. Germline V gene sequence: CDR1 SEHNR, CDR2 FQNEAQ (reference sequence). The CDR3 has 16 amino acids. Unmatched junction bases numbered 4, after V lost 0 bases and J lost 0 bases. CDR3 sequence reads: CASSLARGQGSYEQYF. The CDR3 DNA follows: TGTGCCAGCAGCTTAGCGCGTGGACAGGGCTCCTACGAGCAGTACTTC.

This clone occurred once. The gene calls are TRBV2 and TRBJ1-5, with D unclear. CDR1 SNHLY and CDR2 FYNNEI come from the germline V gene. Trimming removed 7 bases from V and 4 bases from J, with 11 bases in between. CDR3 length equals 13 residues. The CDR3 loop reads CASNPFLNQPQHF. DNA for the CDR3: TGTGCCAGCAACCCATTCCTAAATCAGCCCCAGCATTTT.